This T cell receptor (beta chain) was obtained from a study of control samples from healthy donors and cancer patients. Germline-derived CDR1 and CDR2 are LGHDT and YNNKEL (reference sequence). The CDR3 is 15 amino acids. Between the trimmed V and J ends, which lost 0 bases and 2 bases, there was a span of 10 bases. The table came from immunoSEQ multiplex PCR; TCRdb's copy has only in-frame clones and leaves some out. This sample yields roughly 120,000 clones, of which 90% to 95% are seen a single time; 6% to 8% belongs to the top ten. This sequence was found in a woman aged 18-29 years in good health. The rearrangement joins TRBV3-1 (or the pseudogene TRBV3-2) to TRBJ1-2; no clear D. The sequenced material came from blood. Written as DNA, the CDR3 is TGTGCCAGCAGCCAAGATATCTGGGAGAACTATGGCTACACCTTC. Protein sequence: CASSQDIWENYGYTF.